One sample yielded the 20 T cell receptor beta chains listed below, sequenced in a study of CD8 T cells in ankylosing spondylitis. TCRdb passed the 5' RACE reads through MiXCR, listing each CDR3 protein once. Of around 140,000 distinct CDR3 sequences listed, approximately 10% are singletons. Sequencing was carried out using blood, either unsorted or a sorted T cell fraction (not recorded which). Every receptor here comes from a female donor with ankylosing spondylitis or in good health (not recorded which).

The table lists this clonotype with a few counts. This rearrangement joins TRBV25-1 to TRBJ1-2, with D uncertain. V lost 8 bases and J 0 bases, leaving 7 bases between the germline ends. Germline-derived CDR1 and CDR2 are MGHDK and SYGVNS. The CDR3 spans 12 residues. The CDR3 spells CASVGPNYGYTF. The CDR3 coding sequence is TGTGCCAGCGTCGGACCTAACTATGGCTACACCTTC.

The table lists this clonotype with a count of one. Given a much more abundant clone one base away, this may be a read error. V gene TRBV2 combines with J gene TRBJ2-7, with 7 bases lining up with TRBD1. The CDR3 runs 14 residues. Trimming cost V 6 bases and J 2 bases; bases outside gene matches: 7. Germline V gene lookup returns CDR1 SNHLY and CDR2 FYNNEI. The CDR3 sequence: CASSRDSFPYEQYF. DNA for the CDR3: TGTGCCAGCAGCAGGGACAGCTTCCCCTACGAGCAGTACTTC.

The table lists this clonotype with many counts. V gene TRBV11-3 combines with J gene TRBJ2-1; D not resolved. Germline V CDR1 and CDR2: SGHNT, YENEEA. The CDR3 length is 14 residues. Deletions cut 5 bases from V and 7 bases from J, with 15 bases between. The CDR3 loop is CASSPTSDPNEQFF. The CDR3 coding sequence is TGTGCCAGCAGCCCGACGTCGGACCCTAATGAGCAGTTCTTC.

This clonotype was seen ten or more times. The chain has TRBV5-1 and TRBJ2-7; the D gene could be TRBD1 or TRBD2 (5 bases each). V shed 4 bases and J shed 2 bases, with 7 bases lying between them. This CDR3 has 12 amino acids. CDR1 and CDR2 from the germline V gene are SGHRS and YFSETQ. In nucleotides, the CDR3 is TGCGCCAGCAGCCGGGACGCCTACGAGCAGTACTTC. Residues: CASSRDAYEQYF.

This clonotype was seen repeatedly, ten times or more. V is TRBV6-5 and J is TRBJ2-5; a weak D match, TRBD2 (6 bases). This CDR3 spans 15 amino acids. Germline V gene lookup returns CDR1 MNHEY and CDR2 SVGAGI. Trimming stripped 0 bases from V and 0 bases from J, with 8 bases between. The CDR3 sequence: CASSYSGLDQETQYF. The DNA of the CDR3 is TGTGCCAGCAGTTACTCGGGACTTGACCAAGAGACCCAGTACTTC.

This clonotype was counted many times. This sequence joins TRBV7-2 and TRBJ1-2, with unresolved D. Germline assignment: CDR1 SGHTA and CDR2 FQGNSA. The CDR3 length is 13 residues. Trimming pared 2 bases from V and 4 bases from J, leaving 8 bases between. Here the CDR3 reads CASSLSRSYGYTF. Here the CDR3 DNA reads TGTGCCAGCAGCTTAAGTAGAAGCTATGGCTACACCTTC.

The table lists this clonotype with many counts. The chain has TRBV7-6 and TRBJ2-1; 9 nucleotides match TRBD2. CDR1 is SGHVS and CDR2 is FNYEAQ in the germline V gene. V was pared by 5 bases and J by 6 bases, with 8 bases of the junction left unmatched. CDR3 length equals 15 residues. The CDR3 is CASSTRTSALNEQFF. CDR3 DNA sequence: TGTGCCAGCAGCACCCGGACTAGCGCGCTCAATGAGCAGTTCTTC. Full variable domain (missing parts from reference TRBV7-6 and TRBJ2-1): GAGVSQSPRYKVTKRGQDVALRCDPISGHVSLYWYRQALGQGPEFLTYFNYEAQQDKSGLPNDRFSAERPEGSISTLTIQRTEQRDSAMYRCASSTRTSALNEQFFGPGTRLTVL.

The table lists this clonotype with many counts. The chain uses TRBV7-9 and TRBJ2-3; D is tentatively TRBD1 or TRBD2 (5 bases each). Germline V CDR1 and CDR2: SEHNR, FQNEAQ (reference sequence). The V end lost 7 bases, the J end lost 6 bases, and 20 bases lay between the germline ends. The CDR3 is 15 residues long. DNA of the CDR3: TGTGCCAGCATCATAGGGACCCCTCTCAGGGATACGCAGTATTTT. It is translated as CASIIGTPLRDTQYF.

Ten or more counts support this clonotype. The chain combines TRBV7-2 with TRBJ2-1, with D unresolved. Trimming took 2 bases from V and 2 from J, leaving 13 bases between them. The CDR3 has 16 amino acids. The V gene's germline CDR1 is SGHTA and CDR2 FQGNSA. CDR3 sequence reads: CASSLMGFGTYNEQFF. The CDR3 DNA follows: TGTGCCAGCAGCTTAATGGGCTTTGGGACCTACAATGAGCAGTTCTTC. Together with reference TRBV7-2 and TRBJ2-1, the CDR3 gives the full variable domain: GAGVSQSPSNKVTEKGKDVELRCDPISGHTALYWYRQSLGQGLEFLIYFQGNSAPDKSGLPSDRFSAERTGGSVSTLTIQRTQQEDSAVYLCASSLMGFGTYNEQFFGPGTRLTVL.

This clonotype was detected many times. This chain uses TRBV29-1 with TRBJ1-3, with D maybe TRBD1 (6 bases). In germline, CDR1 is SQVTM, CDR2 ANQGSEA. V was trimmed by 5 bases and J by 3 bases, leaving 11 bases between them. The CDR3 covers 13 residues. CDR3 in amino acids: CSVSGGLGNTIYF. Here the CDR3 DNA reads TGCAGCGTTAGCGGGGGGCTTGGAAACACCATATATTTT.

Regarding this clonotype: With a much larger clone just one base away, this may be a read error. The CDR3 nucleotides are TGTACCAGCAGTTACACCCAGGGTTTTGAAGCTTTCTTT. Its translation: CTSSYTQGFEAFF. The J gene is TRBJ1-1, the V gene TRBV6-5; possible D gene TRBD1, 5 bases. In germline, CDR1 is MNHEY, CDR2 SVGAGI. There are 13 residues in the CDR3.

This clonotype was recorded at least ten times. The chain links TRBV30 to TRBJ1-2; tentative D call: TRBD1 (5 bases). The CDR3 consists of 13 residues. The V gene lost 2 bases and the J gene lost 3 bases, with 10 bases spanning the gap. Germline lookup yields CDR1 GTSNPN and CDR2 SVGIG (reference sequence). The CDR3 loop reads CAWSPGLYYGYTF. CDR3 bases: TGTGCCTGGAGTCCAGGGTTGTACTATGGCTACACCTTC.

Concerning this clonotype itself: A much bigger clone sits one base away, suggesting this may be a read error. The chain links TRBV7-6 to TRBJ1-2; D is perhaps TRBD1 (6 bases). CDR1 is SGHVS and CDR2 is FNYEAQ in the germline V gene. The CDR3 contains 18 residues. This CDR3 is CAGSLARLGGGSFYGYTF. CDR3 nucleotides: TGTGCCGGCAGCTTAGCGCGGTTGGGGGGCGGTAGTTTCTATGGCTACACCTTC.

This chain connects TRBV12-3 or TRBV12-4 to TRBJ1-4, with D perhaps matching TRBD1 (5 bases). CDR3 length equals 14 residues. The V gene lost 5 bases and the J gene lost 8 bases, with 15 bases spanning the gap. The CDR3 sequence is CASSSLGRGEKLFF. The CDR3 DNA follows: TGTGCCAGCAGTAGTTTGGGGCGCGGGGAAAAACTGTTTTTT.

This clonotype was observed a few times. The chain is built from TRBV19 and TRBJ1-1; D is unclear. The ends were cut back, 7 bases at V and 5 bases at J, with 8 bases in the middle. The CDR3 sequence is 11 residues long. Looked up from germline, CDR1 is LNHDA and CDR2 is SQIVND (reference sequence). The CDR3 protein is CASNGETEAFF. Here the CDR3 DNA reads TGTGCCAGTAATGGGGAAACTGAAGCTTTCTTT.

This clonotype was seen many times. The chain links TRBV7-8 to TRBJ2-2, with D possibly matching TRBD2 (5 bases). Per germline, CDR1 SGHVS and CDR2 FQNEAQ. CDR3 length equals 15 residues. V was shortened by 5 bases and J by 7 bases, with 17 bases between the two germline ends. In nucleotides, the CDR3 is TGTGCCAGCAGCCCCCACGGGCTAGCTATCGGGGAGCTGTTTTTT. Translated: CASSPHGLAIGELFF.

The sample holds many counts of this clonotype. The chain joins TRBV5-4 to TRBJ2-3; 13 bases fit TRBD2. V shed 4 bases, J shed 5 bases, and the junction held 4 bases outside the gene matches. The germline gives CDR1 SGHNT, CDR2 YYREEE (reference sequence). The CDR3 has 15 amino acids. CDR3 nucleotide sequence: TGTGCCAGCAGCGAGACTAGCGGGAGGAAAGATACGCAGTATTTT. This gives the protein CASSETSGRKDTQYF.

This clonotype appeared a few times. V and J are TRBV7-2 and TRBJ2-1; D ambiguous. V lost 5 bases to trimming and J lost 2 bases, with 13 bases between them. The CDR3 spans 15 residues. In germline, CDR1 is SGHTA, CDR2 FQGNSA. The DNA for the CDR3 is TGTGCCAGCAGCATAAACTCAGAGCCCTACAATGAGCAGTTCTTC. The encoded protein is CASSINSEPYNEQFF.

In this sample, this clonotype turned up once. The V call is TRBV20-1, the J call TRBJ2-7, with D tentatively TRBD1 or TRBD2 (5 bases each). Germline loops: CDR1 DFQATT, CDR2 SNEGSKA (reference sequence). CDR3 size: 14 residues. Trimming removed 0 bases from V and 2 bases from J, with 11 bases in between. The CDR3 is CSAREWDETYEQYF. The CDR3 DNA is TGCAGTGCTAGAGAATGGGACGAAACCTACGAGCAGTACTTC.

The V call is TRBV20-1, the J call TRBJ2-3; D perhaps matches TRBD2 (6 bases). Trimming stripped 3 bases from V and 6 bases from J, with 16 bases between. CDR1 DFQATT and CDR2 SNEGSKA come from the germline V gene (reference sequence). This CDR3 has 14 amino acids. The CDR3 is CSARPVAGSDTQYF. DNA of the CDR3: TGCAGTGCTAGGCCCGTGGCGGGGAGTGATACGCAGTATTTT.